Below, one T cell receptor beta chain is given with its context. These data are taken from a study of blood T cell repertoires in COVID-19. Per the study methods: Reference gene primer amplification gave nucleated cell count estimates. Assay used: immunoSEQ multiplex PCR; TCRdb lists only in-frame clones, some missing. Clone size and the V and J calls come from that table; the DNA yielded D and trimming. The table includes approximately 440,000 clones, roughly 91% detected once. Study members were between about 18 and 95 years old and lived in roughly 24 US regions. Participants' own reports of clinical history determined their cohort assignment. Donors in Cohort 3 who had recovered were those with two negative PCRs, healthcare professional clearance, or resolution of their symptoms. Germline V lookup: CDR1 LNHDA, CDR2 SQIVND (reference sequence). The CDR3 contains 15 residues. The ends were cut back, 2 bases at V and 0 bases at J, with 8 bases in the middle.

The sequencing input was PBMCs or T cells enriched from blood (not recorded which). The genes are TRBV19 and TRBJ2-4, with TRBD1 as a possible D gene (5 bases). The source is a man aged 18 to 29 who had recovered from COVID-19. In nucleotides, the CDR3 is TGTGCCAGTAGTATAACAGGAGTAGCCAAAAACATTCAGTACTTC. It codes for CASSITGVAKNIQYF.